This T cell receptor beta chain was profiled in a study of blood T cell repertoires in COVID-19. Across the study: Samples representing acute and convalescent COVID-19 were sourced from the United States, Italy and Spain. T cells, B-cell-depleted T cells, or PBMCs supplied cDNA or gDNA.

This clone appeared a single time. The CDR3 loop spans 15 amino acids. Per the germline V gene, CDR1 is SGHNT and CDR2 is YENEEA. With V trimmed by 1 base and J by 9 bases, 8 bases remained unmatched. Data came from immunoSEQ multiplex PCR; TCRdb stores just in-frame clones and leaves some out. Among about 250,000 clones, roughly 80% were seen once, and the ten largest hold 15% to 18%. Followed over time, Seattle patients had been enrolled while infection was active. The origin of this receptor is an older person with COVID-19, enrolled during active disease. The chain recombines TRBV11-3 with TRBJ2-1; 8 bases align to TRBD2. The sequenced sample was peripheral blood. CDR3 sequence reads: CASSLVAGGGTEQFF. The DNA of the CDR3 is TGTGCCAGCAGCTTAGTTGCGGGGGGTGGGACTGAGCAGTTCTTC.